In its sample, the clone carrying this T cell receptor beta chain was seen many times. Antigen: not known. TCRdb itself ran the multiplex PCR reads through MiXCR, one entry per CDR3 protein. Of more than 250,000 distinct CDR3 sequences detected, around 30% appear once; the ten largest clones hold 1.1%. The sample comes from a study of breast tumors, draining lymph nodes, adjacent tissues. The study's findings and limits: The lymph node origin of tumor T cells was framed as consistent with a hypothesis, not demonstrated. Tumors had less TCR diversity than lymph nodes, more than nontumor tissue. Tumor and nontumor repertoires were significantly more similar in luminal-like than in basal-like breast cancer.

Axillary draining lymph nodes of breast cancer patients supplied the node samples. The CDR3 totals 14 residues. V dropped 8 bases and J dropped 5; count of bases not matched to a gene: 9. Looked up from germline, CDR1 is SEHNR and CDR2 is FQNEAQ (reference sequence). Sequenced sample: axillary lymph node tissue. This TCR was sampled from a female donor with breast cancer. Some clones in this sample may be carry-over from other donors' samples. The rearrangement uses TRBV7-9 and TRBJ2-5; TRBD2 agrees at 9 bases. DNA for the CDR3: TGTGCCAGCCTCCCGGCGGGAGGGCCTGAGACCCAGTACTTC. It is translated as CASLPAGGPETQYF. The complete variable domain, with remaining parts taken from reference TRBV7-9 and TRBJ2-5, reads DTGVSQNPRHKITKRGQNVTFRCDPISEHNRLYWYRQTLGQGPEFLTYFQNEAQLEKSRLLSDRFSAERPKGSFSTLEIQRTEQGDSAMYLCASLPAGGPETQYFGPGTRLLVL.